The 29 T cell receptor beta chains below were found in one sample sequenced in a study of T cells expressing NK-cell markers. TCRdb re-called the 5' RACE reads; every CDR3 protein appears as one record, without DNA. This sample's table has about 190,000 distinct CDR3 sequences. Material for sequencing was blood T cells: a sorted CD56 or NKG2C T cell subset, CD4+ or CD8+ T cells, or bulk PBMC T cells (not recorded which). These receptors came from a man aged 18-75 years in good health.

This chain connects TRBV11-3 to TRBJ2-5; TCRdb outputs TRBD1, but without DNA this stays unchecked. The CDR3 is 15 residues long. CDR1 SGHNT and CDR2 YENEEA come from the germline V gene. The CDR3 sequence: CASSLEGREQETQYF.

CDR3 amino acids: CASSTRGGLEQYF. The V and J genes are TRBV19 and TRBJ2-7; as DNA is missing, the TRBD1 call by TCRdb cannot be tested. Looked up from germline, CDR1 is LNHDA and CDR2 is SQIVND (reference sequence). The CDR3 contains 13 residues.

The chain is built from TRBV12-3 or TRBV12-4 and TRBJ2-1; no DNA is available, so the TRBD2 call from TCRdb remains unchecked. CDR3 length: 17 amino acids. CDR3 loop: CASSTGLAGENYNEQFF.

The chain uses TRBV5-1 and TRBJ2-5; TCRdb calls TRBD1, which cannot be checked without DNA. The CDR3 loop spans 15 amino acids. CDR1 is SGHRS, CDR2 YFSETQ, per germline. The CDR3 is CASSIRQGAGGTQYF.

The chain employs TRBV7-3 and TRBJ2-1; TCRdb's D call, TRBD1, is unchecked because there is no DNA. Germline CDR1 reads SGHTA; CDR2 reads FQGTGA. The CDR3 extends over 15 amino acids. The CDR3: CASSWTGGSYNEQFF.

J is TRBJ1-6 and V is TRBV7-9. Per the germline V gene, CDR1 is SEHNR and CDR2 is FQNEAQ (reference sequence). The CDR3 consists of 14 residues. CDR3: CASSRGPYNSPLHF.

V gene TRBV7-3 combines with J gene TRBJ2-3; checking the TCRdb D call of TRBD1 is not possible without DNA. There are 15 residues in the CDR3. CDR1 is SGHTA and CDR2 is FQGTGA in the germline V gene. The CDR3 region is CASSPTGVGTDTQYF.

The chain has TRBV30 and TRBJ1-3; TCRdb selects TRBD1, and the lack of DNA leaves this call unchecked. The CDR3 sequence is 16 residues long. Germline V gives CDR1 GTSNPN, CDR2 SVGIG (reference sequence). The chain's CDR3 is CAWSHGAGGSGNTIYF.

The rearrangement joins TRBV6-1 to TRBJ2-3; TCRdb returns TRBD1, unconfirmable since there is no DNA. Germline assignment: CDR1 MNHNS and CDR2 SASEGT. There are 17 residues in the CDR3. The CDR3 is CASNHRIGTAVTDTQYF.

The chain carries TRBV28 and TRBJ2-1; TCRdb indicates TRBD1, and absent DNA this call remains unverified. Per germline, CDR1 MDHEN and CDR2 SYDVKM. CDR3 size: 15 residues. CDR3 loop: CASSSPRRGYNEQFF.

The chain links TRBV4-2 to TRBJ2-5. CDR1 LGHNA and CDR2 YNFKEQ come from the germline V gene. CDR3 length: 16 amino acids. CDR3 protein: CASSHGPDEPEETQYF.

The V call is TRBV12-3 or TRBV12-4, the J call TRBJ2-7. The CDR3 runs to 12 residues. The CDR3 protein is CASSLPEYEQYF.

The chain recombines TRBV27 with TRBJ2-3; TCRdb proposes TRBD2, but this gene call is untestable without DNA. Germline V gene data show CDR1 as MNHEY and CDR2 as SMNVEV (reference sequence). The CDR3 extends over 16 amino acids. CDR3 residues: CASSFGGLAGTDTQYF.

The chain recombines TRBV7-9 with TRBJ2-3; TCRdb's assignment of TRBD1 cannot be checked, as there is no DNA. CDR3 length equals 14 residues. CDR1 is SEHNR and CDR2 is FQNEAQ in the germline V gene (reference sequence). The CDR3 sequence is CASSKTGMADTQYF.

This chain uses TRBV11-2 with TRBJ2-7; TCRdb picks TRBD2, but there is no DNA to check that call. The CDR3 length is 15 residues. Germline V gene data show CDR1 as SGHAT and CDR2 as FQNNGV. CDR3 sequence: CASSLQPGLAFEQYF.

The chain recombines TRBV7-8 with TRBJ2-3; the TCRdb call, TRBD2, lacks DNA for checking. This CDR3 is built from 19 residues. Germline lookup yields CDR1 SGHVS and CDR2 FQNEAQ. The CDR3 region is CASSLEAGGVQRSFDTQYF. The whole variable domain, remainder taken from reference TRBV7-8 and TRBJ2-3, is GAGVSQSPRYKVAKRGQDVALRCDPISGHVSLFWYQQALGQGPEFLTYFQNEAQLDKSGLPSDRFFAERPEGSVSTLKIQRTQQEDSAVYLCASSLEAGGVQRSFDTQYFGPGTRLTVL.

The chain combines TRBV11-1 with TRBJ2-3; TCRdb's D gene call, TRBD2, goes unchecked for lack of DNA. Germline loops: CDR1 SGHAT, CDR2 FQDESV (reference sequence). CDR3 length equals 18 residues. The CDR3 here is CASSPPTGGGPWGDTQYF.

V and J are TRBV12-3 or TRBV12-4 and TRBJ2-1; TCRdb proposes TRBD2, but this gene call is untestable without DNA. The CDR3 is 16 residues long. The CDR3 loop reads CASSTLAGGVYNEQFF.

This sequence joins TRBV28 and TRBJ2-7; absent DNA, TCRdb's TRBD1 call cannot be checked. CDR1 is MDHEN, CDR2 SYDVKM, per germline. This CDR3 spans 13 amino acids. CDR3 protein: CASSLTGRAEQYF.

CDR3: CASSLGLGQGHNEQFF. The rearrangement links TRBV13 to TRBJ2-1; TCRdb calls TRBD1, which cannot be checked without DNA. The CDR3 has 16 residues. The V gene's germline CDR1 is PRHDT and CDR2 FYEKMQ (reference sequence).

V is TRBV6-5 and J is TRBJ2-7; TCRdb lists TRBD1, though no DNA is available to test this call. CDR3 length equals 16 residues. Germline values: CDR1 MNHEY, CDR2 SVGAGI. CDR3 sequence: CASSYPTRTGGYEQYF.

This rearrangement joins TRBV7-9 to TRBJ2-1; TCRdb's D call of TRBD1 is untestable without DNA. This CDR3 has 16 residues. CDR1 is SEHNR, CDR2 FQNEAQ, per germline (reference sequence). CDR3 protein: CASRGDLTGTTNEQFF.

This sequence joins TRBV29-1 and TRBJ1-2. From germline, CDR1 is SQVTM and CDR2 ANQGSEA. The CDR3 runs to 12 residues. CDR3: CSVGEVSYGYTF.

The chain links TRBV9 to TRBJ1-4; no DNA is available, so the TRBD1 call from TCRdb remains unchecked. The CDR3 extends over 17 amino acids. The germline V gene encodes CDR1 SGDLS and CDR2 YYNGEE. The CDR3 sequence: CASSGNPRQGTNEKLFF.

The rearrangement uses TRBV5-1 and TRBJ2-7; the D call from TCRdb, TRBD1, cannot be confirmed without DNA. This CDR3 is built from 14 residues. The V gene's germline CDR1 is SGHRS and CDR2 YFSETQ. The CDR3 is CASSGAGTDYEQYF.

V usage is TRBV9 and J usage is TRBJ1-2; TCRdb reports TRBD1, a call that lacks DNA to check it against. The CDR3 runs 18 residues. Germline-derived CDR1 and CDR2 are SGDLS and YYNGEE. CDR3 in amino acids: CASSVSRKWDRRNYGYTF.

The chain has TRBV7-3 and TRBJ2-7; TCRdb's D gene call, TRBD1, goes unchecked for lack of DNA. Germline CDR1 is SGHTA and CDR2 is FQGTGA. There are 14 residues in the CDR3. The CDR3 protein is CASSSGGTAYEQYF.

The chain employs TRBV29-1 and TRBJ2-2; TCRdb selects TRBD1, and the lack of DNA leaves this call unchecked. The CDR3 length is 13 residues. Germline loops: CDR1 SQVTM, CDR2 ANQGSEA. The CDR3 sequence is CSGRQGSAGELFF.

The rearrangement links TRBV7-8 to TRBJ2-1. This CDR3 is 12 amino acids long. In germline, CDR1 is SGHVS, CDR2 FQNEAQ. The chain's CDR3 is CASSPYANEQFF.